This T cell receptor beta chain stems from a study of blood T cell repertoires in COVID-19 (TCRdb year 2020). A note on the overall study: The collaborator samples originated in the United States, Italy and Spain and spanned the acute and convalescent phases of COVID-19. The material from the prospective study consisted of cDNA or gDNA derived from T cells, B-cell-depleted T cells, or PBMCs. Subjects who had been exposed to COVID-19, were actively infected with it, or had recovered from it provided the deeply sampled blood TCRbeta repertoires that made up the dataset. The repertoires were released in a freely available public database intended as a resource for research on the immune response to SARS-CoV-2. Samples came from the ongoing ImmuneRACE study (first 160 participants) plus 1,254 subjects from 6 global collaborators. A de-identified subject ID, COVID-19 status, age in years and sex were almost always included in the sample metadata. Where HLA class I and class II types were available, the types were taken from metadata supplied by the sample provider, not from assay-based typing.

Concerning this clone itself: Which antigen it targets is not known. No qualities accompany the bases; no much larger clone lies one base away.

General study outcomes and caveats: How much clinical and demographic metadata was included differed by source and by participant, and the metadata was provided uncurated.

CDR1 and CDR2, per the germline V gene (reference sequence), are MNHNY and SVGAGI. Measured from the cysteine to the phenylalanine, the CDR3 is 12 residues long. Of the read, only the CDR3 DNA is kept; its 36 bases are in frame from base 1. The junction carries 8 bases between V and J, which are trimmed by 5 bases and 3 bases respectively. TCRbeta CDR3 regions were amplified from genomic DNA using the immunoSEQ Assay, a bias-controlled multiplex PCR. For the original study's pipeline: Within the assay, amplification of reference gene primers was used to estimate how many nucleated cells each sample contained. To quantify the absolute abundance of each unique TCRbeta CDR3 rearrangement, sequence reads were collapsed and filtered. Productive Simpson clonality was computed per sample as the square root of Simpson's diversity index over productive rearrangements. TCRdb re-hosts the immuneACCESS table, in-frame sequences only. Its copies lack some clones; in the studies checked, an unresolved V gene accounts for under half of them, and the cause for the rest is not known. V and J calls and clone size follow that table, whereas D and trimming were derived from the DNA. The sample yields 90,000 to 110,000 clones; roughly 88% were counted once. Jointly, the top ten make up 6.5% to 10% of the sample.

Collaborating institutions collected whole blood in K2EDTA tubes following their own protocols. For TCRbeta analysis, collaborator samples were shipped as frozen whole blood, as isolated PBMCs, or as DNA extracted from either sample type. This receptor was identified in a woman older than 75 with active or convalescent COVID-19. Sample: peripheral blood. Recombination linked TRBV6-6 to TRBJ2-7; the D gene lacks a confident call. The DNA sequence follows: TGTGCCAGCAGTCACGGGTTCTACGAGCAGTACTTC. It codes for CASSHGFYEQYF.